The sequence of this TCR beta chain was determined in a study of T cell repertoires in cytomegalovirus infection. TCRdb reanalysed the reads using MiXCR and keeps one entry per CDR3 protein. Of 400,000 to 550,000 distinct CDR3 sequences listed, 11% were seen once; the top ten hold roughly 10%. The source material was PBMCs. The TCR comes from a human donor in good health (CMV status not recorded). Some clones in this sample may be carry-over from other donors' samples.

CDR3: CASSPEKVEQYF. Here the CDR3 DNA reads TGTGCCAGCTCACCGGAGAAAGTCGAGCAGTACTTC. The rearrangement links TRBV18 to TRBJ2-7; D remains unclear. This CDR3 comprises 12 residues. Trimming took 3 bases from V and 6 from J, leaving 9 bases between them. Germline values: CDR1 KGHSH, CDR2 LQKENI.